One sample yielded the 23 T cell receptor beta chains listed below, sequenced in a study of cytomegalovirus exposure and HLA in healthy donors. A multiplex PCR was run with 60 Vbeta primers and 13 Jbeta primers. The table came from immunoSEQ multiplex PCR; TCRdb's copy has only in-frame clones and leaves some out. The sample has 200,000 to 250,000 clones. Sequencing was done on a sample of PBMCs. The receptor source for this set is a woman aged 25 to 39 in good health and CMV-seropositive.

The chain uses TRBV25-1 and TRBJ2-3; maybe TRBD1 (5 bases). This CDR3 region has 13 residues. Germline CDR1 is MGHDK and CDR2 is SYGVNS. V was trimmed by 6 bases and J by 3 bases, leaving 10 bases between them. CDR3 bases: TGTGCCAGCAGAGACAGAGTTACAGATACGCAGTATTTT. Residues: CASRDRVTDTQYF.

The V gene is TRBV30, the J gene TRBJ2-1; D not resolved. V shed 0 bases and J shed 7 bases, with 13 bases lying between them. Germline CDR1 GTSNPN, CDR2 SVGIG (reference sequence). The CDR3 length is 14 residues. The CDR3 region has the DNA TGTGCCTGGAGTGTAAGTCGGGTCTCGAATGAGCAGTTCTTC. Residues: CAWSVSRVSNEQFF.

CDR3 sequence: CASSLETAPNYGYTF. CDR3 coding DNA: TGTGCCAGCTCACTTGAGACTGCCCCTAACTATGGCTACACCTTC. The chain joins TRBV18 to TRBJ1-2; D not certain. This CDR3 has 15 amino acids. From germline, CDR1 is KGHSH and CDR2 LQKENI. V lost 4 bases to trimming and J lost 0 bases, with 12 bases between them.

CDR3 in amino acids: CASKRLAETQYF. CDR3 nucleotide sequence: TGTGCCAGCAAACGTCTAGCGGAGACCCAGTACTTC. This chain uses TRBV2 with TRBJ2-5, with a possible D match to TRBD2 (6 bases). CDR1 and CDR2 from the germline V gene are SNHLY and FYNNEI. The CDR3 has 12 residues. Trimming took 7 bases from V and 5 from J, leaving 11 bases between them.

V gene TRBV2 combines with J gene TRBJ1-1, with 10 bases that match TRBD1. There are 13 residues in the CDR3. After removal of 10 bases from V and 8 bases from J, the junction contained 10 bases not matched to a gene. Germline V CDR1 and CDR2: SNHLY, FYNNEI. CDR3 amino acids: CATSRQGAVEAFF. DNA of the CDR3: TGTGCCACCTCACGACAGGGGGCCGTCGAAGCTTTCTTT.

V usage is TRBV28 and J usage is TRBJ2-7; 14 bases align to TRBD2. Trimming took 5 bases from V and 5 from J; bases not matched to a gene: 5. Germline V CDR1 and CDR2: MDHEN, SYDVKM. The CDR3 consists of 15 residues. DNA for the CDR3: TGTGCCAGCAGTCGGGGGACTAGCGGGAGCCACGAGCAGTACTTC. This translates into CASSRGTSGSHEQYF.

J is TRBJ1-1 and V is TRBV10-2, with 7 bases that match TRBD1. This CDR3 is built from 13 residues. CDR1 and CDR2 from the germline V gene are WSHSY and SAAADI. V shed 6 bases, J shed 8 bases, and the junction held 9 bases outside the gene matches. The DNA for the CDR3 is TGCGCCAGCAGGGCTGGGACAGCTGGAGAAGCTTTCTTT. Amino acids: CASRAGTAGEAFF.

The chain joins TRBV4-1 to TRBJ1-3; D ambiguous. CDR1 and CDR2 from the germline V gene are MGHRA and YSYEKL. The V end was cut by 1 base, the J end by 8 bases, with 15 bases between. The CDR3 has 15 amino acids. CDR3 bases: TGCGCCAGCAGCCAAGCACGGGTTAGGTCAGACACCATATATTTT. This sequence encodes CASSQARVRSDTIYF.

The rearrangement links TRBV7-6 to TRBJ2-1; TRBD1 agrees at 8 bases. The germline V gene encodes CDR1 SGHVS and CDR2 FNYEAQ. V was pared by 4 bases and J by 5 bases, with 7 bases of the junction left unmatched. The CDR3 length is 15 residues. In nucleotides, the CDR3 is TGTGCCAGCAGCTCAAGGGGGACAGGCGACAATGAGCAGTTCTTC. Translation: CASSSRGTGDNEQFF.

The chain combines TRBV7-2 with TRBJ1-3; tentatively, D is TRBD1 (5 bases). This CDR3 is 16 amino acids long. CDR1 SGHTA and CDR2 FQGNSA come from the germline V gene. The V end lost 3 bases, the J end lost 1 base, and 13 bases lay between the germline ends. The CDR3 is CASSFAGTASGNTIYF. The CDR3 DNA reads as TGTGCCAGCAGCTTTGCCGGGACTGCGTCTGGAAACACCATATATTTT.

The chain couples TRBV30 to TRBJ1-2; D remains ambiguous. CDR1 is GTSNPN, CDR2 SVGIG, per germline (reference sequence). This CDR3 contains 11 residues. The V gene lost 6 bases and the J gene lost 1 base, with 6 bases spanning the gap. CDR3 DNA sequence: TGTGCCTGTGGCGGTAACTATGGCTACACCTTC. Amino acids: CACGGNYGYTF.

The chain combines TRBV6-1 with TRBJ2-3; 9 positions agree with TRBD2. J was trimmed by 6 bases and V by 7 bases; bases with no gene match: 11. Germline lookup yields CDR1 MNHNS and CDR2 SASEGT. The CDR3 covers 15 residues. The CDR3 DNA reads as TGTGCCAGCATCGTCGGACTAGCGATGTGGGATACGCAGTATTTT. Its protein is CASIVGLAMWDTQYF.

V is TRBV11-2 and J is TRBJ2-7, with D possibly being TRBD2 (6 bases). V was shortened by 3 bases and J by 3 bases, with 15 bases between the two germline ends. Germline V CDR1 and CDR2: SGHAT, FQNNGV. CDR3 size: 15 residues. Written as DNA, the CDR3 is TGTGCCAGCAGCTTGGGAGGCCGCGGGGTCTACGAGCAGTACTTC. Protein sequence: CASSLGGRGVYEQYF.

The chain links TRBV6-5 to TRBJ2-5; D is unresolved. Trimming cost V 5 bases and J 2 bases, with 3 bases left between them. In germline, CDR1 is MNHEY, CDR2 SVGAGI. The CDR3 totals 11 residues. CDR3 coding DNA: TGTGCCAGCAGTACTCAAGAGACCCAGTACTTC. This encodes CASSTQETQYF.

The chain uses TRBV6-1 and TRBJ2-2, with 9 bases fitting TRBD2. This CDR3 is built from 17 residues. V lost 0 bases to trimming and J lost 4 bases; unmatched junction nucleotides: 6. Germline CDR1 MNHNS, CDR2 SASEGT. In nucleotides, the CDR3 is TGTGCCAGCAGTGAAGCGCGCGGCGGGAGGGGCACCGGGGAGCTGTTTTTT. Its protein product is CASSEARGGRGTGELFF.

The chain combines TRBV2 with TRBJ2-2; 8 bases are a match to TRBD1. V was pared by 4 bases and J by 2 bases, with 3 bases of the junction left unmatched. The CDR3 is made up of 15 amino acids. CDR1 and CDR2 (germline): SNHLY, FYNNEI. The CDR3 bases are TGTGCCAGCAGTGGACAGGGGTTCAACACCGGGGAGCTGTTTTTT. It is translated as CASSGQGFNTGELFF.

The chain is built from TRBV28 and TRBJ1-4; TRBD1 is a possible D gene (6 bases). The CDR3 length is 14 residues. V was pared by 6 bases and J by 8 bases, with 16 bases between. Per the germline V gene, CDR1 is MDHEN and CDR2 is SYDVKM. CDR3 protein: CASSPAGEGEKLFF. In DNA form, the CDR3 reads TGTGCCAGCAGCCCGGCAGGGGAAGGAGAAAAACTGTTTTTT. Full variable domain (rest looked up from reference TRBV28 and TRBJ1-4): DVKVTQSSRYLVKRTGEKVFLECVQDMDHENMFWYRQDPGLGLRLIYFSYDVKMKEKGDIPEGYSVSREKKERFSLILESASTNQTSMYLCASSPAGEGEKLFFGSGTQLSVL.

The chain joins TRBV5-4 to TRBJ2-5; 9 positions match TRBD1. The CDR3 sequence is 14 residues long. J gave up 2 bases and V 4 bases, and 3 bases lay outside the gene matches. Germline CDR1 reads SGHNT; CDR2 reads YYREEE (reference sequence). The CDR3 spells CASSIGTGQETQYF. DNA for the CDR3: TGTGCCAGCAGCATTGGGACAGGGCAAGAGACCCAGTACTTC. The whole variable domain, filled in from reference TRBV5-4 and TRBJ2-5, reads ETGVTQSPTHLIKTRGQQVTLRCSSQSGHNTVSWYQQALGQGPQFIFQYYREEENGRGNFPPRFSGLQFPNYSSELNVNALELDDSALYLCASSIGTGQETQYFGPGTRLLVL.

This chain connects TRBV10-3 to TRBJ2-7, with a possible D match to TRBD2 (6 bases). Deletions cut 11 bases from V and 6 bases from J, with 14 bases between. The V gene's germline CDR1 is ENHRY and CDR2 SYGVKD. This CDR3 is built from 11 residues. CDR3 protein: CAFASESEQYF. The CDR3, as DNA: TGTGCCTTCGCTAGCGAATCCGAGCAGTACTTC.

V is TRBV4-1 and J is TRBJ1-5, with 10 nucleotides matching TRBD1. CDR1 and CDR2 (germline): MGHRA, YSYEKL. V trimming: 0 bases; J trimming: 0 bases; junction bases outside the gene matches: 14. This CDR3 has 21 residues. CDR3 sequence (DNA): TGCGCCAGCAGCCAAGACATCCCGAGACAGGGGGCGAAAAGTAGCAATCAGCCCCAGCATTTT. Protein product: CASSQDIPRQGAKSSNQPQHF.

This chain uses TRBV10-1 with TRBJ2-1; 10 bases line up with TRBD2. J gave up 5 bases and V 0 bases, and 7 bases lay outside the gene matches. The germline gives CDR1 WNHNN, CDR2 SYGVQD (reference sequence). The length of the CDR3 is 17 residues. The CDR3 DNA sequence: TGCGCCAGCAGTGAGTCGGGGGTAGCGGGAGGCCACAATGAGCAGTTCTTC. It yields the protein CASSESGVAGGHNEQFF.

The rearrangement uses TRBV4-1 and TRBJ1-6; D unclear. This CDR3 has 15 residues. V gave up 0 bases and J gave up 11 bases, with 14 bases separating them. Looked up from germline, CDR1 is MGHRA and CDR2 is YSYEKL. DNA for the CDR3: TGCGCCAGCAGCCAAGATCGATACGTGCGGACACCCCTCCACTTT. This translates into CASSQDRYVRTPLHF.

The genes are TRBV7-7 and TRBJ2-5, with D maybe TRBD2 (5 bases). CDR1 and CDR2 (germline): SSHAT, FNYEAQ (reference sequence). V lost 5 bases and J 2 bases, leaving 12 bases between the germline ends. The CDR3 is 14 residues long. The CDR3 is CASSPAGFQETQYF. CDR3 in DNA: TGTGCCAGCAGCCCGGCGGGCTTTCAAGAGACCCAGTACTTC.